These 3 T cell receptor beta chains were all obtained from the same sample, sequenced in a study of cytomegalovirus exposure and HLA in healthy donors. Produced via immunoSEQ multiplex PCR; TCRdb's table is partial and in-frame only. The sample includes about 82,000 clones, 85% to 95% of them seen just once. Sequenced material: PBMCs. The origin of the receptors is a man younger than 35 in good health and CMV-seronegative.

The rearrangement uses TRBV9 and TRBJ1-4; 7 bases are shared with TRBD1. This CDR3 comprises 15 residues. Germline V CDR1 and CDR2: SGDLS, YYNGEE. Trimming removed 1 base from V and 7 bases from J; junction bases left unmatched: 7. Here the CDR3 DNA reads TGTGCCAGCAGCGTATCCTACAGGGGCACTGAAAAACTGTTTTTT. It is translated as CASSVSYRGTEKLFF.

The V call is TRBV7-9, the J call TRBJ2-1, with 7 bases fitting TRBD2. The junction had 10 bases not matched to a gene; V was cut back by 9 bases and J by 2 bases. Germline values: CDR1 SEHNR, CDR2 FQNEAQ (reference sequence). The CDR3 loop spans 15 amino acids. CDR3 amino acids: CASPVAGTPYNEQFF. The CDR3 nucleotides are TGTGCCAGTCCGGTAGCGGGCACCCCCTACAATGAGCAGTTCTTC.

This clone was seen just once. An end of the junction does not agree with germline; a read error may underlie this. The chain combines TRBV7-7 with TRBJ2-6; 7 bases are shared with TRBD1. Germline CDR1 reads SSHAT; CDR2 reads FNYEAQ (reference sequence). The CDR3 extends over 15 amino acids. The CDR3 reads CASSLTPTGNNVLTF. The CDR3 DNA follows: TGTGCTAGCAGCTTAACCCCGACAGGGAACAACGTCCTGACTTTC.